This T cell receptor (beta chain) was profiled in a study of blood T cell repertoires in COVID-19. The wider study: Both acute and convalescent COVID-19 samples were obtained from the United States, Italy and Spain. PBMCs, B-cell-depleted T cells, or T cells were the source of the cDNA or gDNA that made up the material.

The CDR3 runs 14 residues. From germline, CDR1 is SGHNT and CDR2 YYREEE (reference sequence). V was clipped by 0 bases and J by 3 bases, with 9 bases between them. In the study's own analysis: The authors estimated nucleated cell counts from reference gene primer amplification. Sequencing was performed with immunoSEQ multiplex PCR; in TCRdb, only in-frame clones are kept and a portion is missing. For V, J and clone size, that table is used; D and trimming come from the DNA. The sample yields under 90,000 clones, 87% seen once. The gene calls are TRBV5-4 and TRBJ1-1; D unresolved. The receptor's source is a man aged 60 to 75 with acute or convalescent COVID-19. The sample consisted of peripheral blood. The DNA of the CDR3 is TGTGCCAGCAGCTTGGCAGGTTTGGACACTGAAGCTTTCTTT. Amino acids: CASSLAGLDTEAFF.